This TCR beta chain appears in the sequencing data of a study of T cells after somatic rescue of genetic block. The repertoire was sequenced with immunoSEQ multiplex PCR; TCRdb's copy has only in-frame clones and lacks some. This table holds about 10,000 clones, around two thirds found once. The specimen was peripheral blood mononuclear cells (PBMCs). This receptor was identified in a boy aged 5-17 years.

CDR3 sequence: CASSLAGRTGELFF. DNA of the CDR3: TGTGCCAGCAGCTTAGCGGGCAGAACCGGGGAGCTGTTTTTT. The chain recombines TRBV7-2 with TRBJ2-2, with D hard to call. The CDR3 contains 14 residues. With 0 bases removed from V and 5 bases from J, the gap between germline ends came to 7 bases. Germline-derived CDR1 and CDR2 are SGHTA and FQGNSA.